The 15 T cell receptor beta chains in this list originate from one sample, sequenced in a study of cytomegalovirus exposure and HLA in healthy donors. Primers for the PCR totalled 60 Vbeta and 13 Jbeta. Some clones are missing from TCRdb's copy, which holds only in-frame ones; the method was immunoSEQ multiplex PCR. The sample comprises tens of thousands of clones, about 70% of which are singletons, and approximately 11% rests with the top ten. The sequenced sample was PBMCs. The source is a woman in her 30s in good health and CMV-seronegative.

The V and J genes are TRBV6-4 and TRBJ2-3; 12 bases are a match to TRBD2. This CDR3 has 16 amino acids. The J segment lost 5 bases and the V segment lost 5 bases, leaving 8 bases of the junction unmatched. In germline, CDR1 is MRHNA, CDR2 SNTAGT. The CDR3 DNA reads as TGTGCCAGCAGTACGACTAGCGGGGGAGGCGGAGATACGCAGTATTTT. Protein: CASSTTSGGGGDTQYF.

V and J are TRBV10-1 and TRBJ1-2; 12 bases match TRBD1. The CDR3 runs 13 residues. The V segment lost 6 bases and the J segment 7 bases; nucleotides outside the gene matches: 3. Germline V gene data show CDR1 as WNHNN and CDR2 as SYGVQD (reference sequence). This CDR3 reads CASRGQGAGGYTF. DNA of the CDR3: TGCGCCAGCAGGGGACAGGGGGCGGGTGGCTACACCTTC.

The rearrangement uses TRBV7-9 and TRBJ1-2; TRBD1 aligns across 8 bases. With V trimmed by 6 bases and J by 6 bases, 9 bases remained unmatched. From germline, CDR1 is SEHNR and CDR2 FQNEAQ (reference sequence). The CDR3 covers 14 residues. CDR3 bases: TGTGCCAGCAGTCATCCAGGGGGCTATAATGGCTACACCTTC. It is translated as CASSHPGGYNGYTF.

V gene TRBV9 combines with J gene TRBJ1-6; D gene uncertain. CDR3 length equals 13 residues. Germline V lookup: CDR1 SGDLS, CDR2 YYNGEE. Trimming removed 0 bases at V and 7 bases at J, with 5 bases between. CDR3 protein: CASSVVANSPLHF. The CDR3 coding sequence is TGTGCCAGCAGCGTAGTGGCAAATTCACCCCTCCACTTT. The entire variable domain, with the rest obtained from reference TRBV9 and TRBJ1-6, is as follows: DSGVTQTPKHLITATGQRVTLRCSPRSGDLSVYWYQQSLDQGLQFLIQYYNGEERAKGNILERFSAQQFPDLHSELNLSSLELGDSALYFCASSVVANSPLHFGNGTRLTVT.

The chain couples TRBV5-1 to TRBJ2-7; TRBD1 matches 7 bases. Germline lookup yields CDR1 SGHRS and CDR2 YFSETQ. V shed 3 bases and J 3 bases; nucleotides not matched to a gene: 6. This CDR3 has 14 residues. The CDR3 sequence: CASSWGTDSYEQYF. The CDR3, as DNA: TGCGCCAGCAGCTGGGGGACAGATAGCTACGAGCAGTACTTC.

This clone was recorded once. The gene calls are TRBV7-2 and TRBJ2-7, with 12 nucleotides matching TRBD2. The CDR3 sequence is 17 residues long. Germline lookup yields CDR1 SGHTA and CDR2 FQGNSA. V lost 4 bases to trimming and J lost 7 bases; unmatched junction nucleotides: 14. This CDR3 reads CASSSRTSGVELREQYF. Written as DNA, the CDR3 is TGTGCCAGCAGCTCCAGGACTAGCGGGGTAGAATTGAGGGAGCAGTACTTC. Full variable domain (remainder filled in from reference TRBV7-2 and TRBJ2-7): GAGVSQSPSNKVTEKGKDVELRCDPISGHTALYWYRQSLGQGLEFLIYFQGNSAPDKSGLPSDRFSAERTGGSVSTLTIQRTQQEDSAVYLCASSSRTSGVELREQYFGPGTRLTVT.

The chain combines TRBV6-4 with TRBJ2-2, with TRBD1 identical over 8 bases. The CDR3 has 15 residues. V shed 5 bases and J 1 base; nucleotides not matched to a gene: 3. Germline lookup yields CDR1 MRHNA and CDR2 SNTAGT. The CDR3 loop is CASSHGQGNTGELFF. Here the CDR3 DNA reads TGTGCCAGCAGTCACGGACAGGGGAACACCGGGGAGCTGTTTTTT.

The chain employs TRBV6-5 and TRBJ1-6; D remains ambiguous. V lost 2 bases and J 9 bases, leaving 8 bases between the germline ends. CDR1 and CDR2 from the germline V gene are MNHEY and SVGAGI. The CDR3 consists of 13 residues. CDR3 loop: CASSYDITSPLHF. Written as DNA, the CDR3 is TGTGCCAGCAGTTACGACATCACTTCACCCCTCCACTTT.

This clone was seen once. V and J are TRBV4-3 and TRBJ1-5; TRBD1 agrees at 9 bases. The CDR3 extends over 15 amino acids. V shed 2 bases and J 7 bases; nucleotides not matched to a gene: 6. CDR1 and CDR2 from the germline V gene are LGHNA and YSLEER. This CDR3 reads CASSQQQGARQPQHF. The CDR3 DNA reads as TGCGCCAGCAGCCAACAACAGGGGGCCCGACAGCCCCAGCATTTT.

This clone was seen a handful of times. The CDR3 spells CAGNRGEGEGYTF. CDR3 DNA: TGTGCCGGGAATCGGGGTGAAGGAGAAGGCTACACCTTC. J is TRBJ1-2 and V is TRBV6-1; no clear D. The CDR3 runs 13 residues. Germline CDR1 and CDR2: MNHNS and SASEGT. With 11 bases removed from V and 8 bases from J, the gap between germline ends came to 21 bases.

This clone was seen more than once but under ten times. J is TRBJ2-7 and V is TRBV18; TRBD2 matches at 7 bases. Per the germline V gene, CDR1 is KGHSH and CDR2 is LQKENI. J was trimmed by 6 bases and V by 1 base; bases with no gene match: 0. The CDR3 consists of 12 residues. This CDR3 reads CASSPRGGEQYF. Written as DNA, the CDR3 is TGTGCCAGCTCACCACGGGGGGGCGAGCAGTACTTC.

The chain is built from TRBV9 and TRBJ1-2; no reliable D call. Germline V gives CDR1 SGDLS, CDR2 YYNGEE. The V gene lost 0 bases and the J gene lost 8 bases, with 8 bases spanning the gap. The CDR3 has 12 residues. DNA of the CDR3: TGTGCCAGCAGCGTAGGAGGGAGCGGCTACACCTTC. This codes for CASSVGGSGYTF.

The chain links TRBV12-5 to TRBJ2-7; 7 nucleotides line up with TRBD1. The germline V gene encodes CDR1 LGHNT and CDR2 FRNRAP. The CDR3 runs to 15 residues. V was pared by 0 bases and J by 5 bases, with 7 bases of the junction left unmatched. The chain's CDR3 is CASGLVYRGNDEQYF. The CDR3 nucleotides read TGTGCTAGTGGTTTGGTATACAGGGGTAACGACGAGCAGTACTTC. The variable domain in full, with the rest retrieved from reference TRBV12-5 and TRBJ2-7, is DARVTQTPRHKVTEMGQEVTMRCQPILGHNTVFWYRQTMMQGLELLAYFRNRAPLDDSGMPKDRFSAEMPDATLATLKIQPSEPRDSAVYFCASGLVYRGNDEQYFGPGTRLTVT.

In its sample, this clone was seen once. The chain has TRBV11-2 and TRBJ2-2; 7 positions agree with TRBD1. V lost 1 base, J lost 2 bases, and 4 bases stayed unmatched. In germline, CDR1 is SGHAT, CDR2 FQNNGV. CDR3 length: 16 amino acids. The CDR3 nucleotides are TGTGCCAGCAGCTTAGGGGCAGGGGGAAACACCGGGGAGCTGTTTTTT. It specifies CASSLGAGGNTGELFF.

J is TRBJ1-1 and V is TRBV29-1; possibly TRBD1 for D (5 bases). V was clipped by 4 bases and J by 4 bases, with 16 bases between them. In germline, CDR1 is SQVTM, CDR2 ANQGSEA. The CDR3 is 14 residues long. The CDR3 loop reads CSVALTSQVTEAFF. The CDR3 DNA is TGCAGCGTTGCCCTAACCTCACAGGTCACTGAAGCTTTCTTT. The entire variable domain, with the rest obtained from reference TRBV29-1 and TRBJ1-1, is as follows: SAVISQKPSRDICQRGTSLTIQCQVDSQVTMMFWYRQQPGQSLTLIATANQGSEATYESGFVIDKFPISRPNLTFSTLTVSNMSPEDSSIYLCSVALTSQVTEAFFGQGTRLTVV.